Listed here are 2 T cell receptor beta chains from one sample, sequenced in a study of shared clonotypes between healthy human individuals (dated by TCRdb to the early 2020s). The library was obtained by the immunoSEQ multiplex PCR assay. TCRdb retrieved this table from immuneACCESS and kept in-frame rearrangements only. Not all clones are present; in checked studies, unresolved V genes account for under half, and no reason is known for the remainder. The sample yields fewer than 650,000 clones; roughly four fifths were counted once. The top ten constitute around 12% of the sample. The sample consisted of PBMCs. The source of these receptors is a woman aged 35 to 49 in good health. Some clones in this sample may be carry-over from other donors' samples.

In its sample, this clone was seen many times. This rearrangement joins TRBV6-6 to TRBJ2-1; a possible D gene is TRBD1 (7 bases). The germline gives CDR1 MNHNY, CDR2 SVGAGI (reference sequence). This CDR3 has 15 amino acids. V was trimmed by 2 bases and J by 6 bases, leaving 14 bases between them. Here the CDR3 DNA reads TGTGCCAGCAGTTACGGTCCAGGGGGGTCCAATGAGCAGTTCTTC. Translated, it gives CASSYGPGGSNEQFF.

J is TRBJ1-5 and V is TRBV5-1, with TRBD1 matching over 8 bases. The trim removed 9 bases at V and 7 bases at J, leaving 9 bases unmatched. CDR3 size: 13 residues. Germline V gene sequence: CDR1 SGHRS, CDR2 YFSETQ. Here the CDR3 DNA reads TGCGCCACCTCAGGGGGCGCAGACCAGCCCCAGCATTTT. It encodes CATSGGADQPQHF.